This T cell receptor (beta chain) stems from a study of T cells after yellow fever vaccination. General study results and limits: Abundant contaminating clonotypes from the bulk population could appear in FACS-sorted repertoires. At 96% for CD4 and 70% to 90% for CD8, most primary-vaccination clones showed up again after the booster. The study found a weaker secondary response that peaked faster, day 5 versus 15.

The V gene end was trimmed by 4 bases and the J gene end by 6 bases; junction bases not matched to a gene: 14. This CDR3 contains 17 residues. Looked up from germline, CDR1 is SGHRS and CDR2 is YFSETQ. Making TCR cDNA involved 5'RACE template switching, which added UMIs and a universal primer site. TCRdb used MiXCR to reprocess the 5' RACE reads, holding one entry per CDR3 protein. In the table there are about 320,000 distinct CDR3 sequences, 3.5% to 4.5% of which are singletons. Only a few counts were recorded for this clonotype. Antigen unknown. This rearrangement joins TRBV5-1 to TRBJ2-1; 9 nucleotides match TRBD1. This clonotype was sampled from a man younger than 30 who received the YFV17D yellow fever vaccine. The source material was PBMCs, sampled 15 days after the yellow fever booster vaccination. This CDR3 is CASSLSQGTGIINEQFF. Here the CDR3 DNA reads TGCGCCAGCAGCCTCAGCCAAGGGACAGGGATAATCAATGAGCAGTTCTTC.